These 16 T cell receptor beta chains share one sample of origin, sequenced in a study of T cell responses to AZD1222 COVID-19 vaccine. Generated by immunoSEQ multiplex PCR, the TCRdb table keeps only in-frame clones and is missing some. The sample contains some 190,000 clones, approximately 90% of which appear only once. The sequenced sample was peripheral blood, obtained 28 days after the second AZD1222 dose. Receptors originate from an adult who received the AZD1222 COVID-19 vaccine.

The J gene is TRBJ1-1, the V gene TRBV6-5; D call uncertain. Germline V gene data show CDR1 as MNHEY and CDR2 as SVGAGI. The CDR3 loop spans 14 amino acids. Trimming took 7 bases from V and 0 from J, leaving 12 bases between them. This CDR3 reads CASTPMGLNTEAFF. In nucleotides, the CDR3 is TGTGCCAGCACCCCGATGGGGTTGAACACTGAAGCTTTCTTT.

V and J are TRBV27 and TRBJ1-4; 10 nucleotides agree with TRBD1. The CDR3 length is 15 residues. J gave up 11 bases and V 3 bases, and 9 bases lay outside the gene matches. Germline CDR1 reads MNHEY; CDR2 reads SMNVEV (reference sequence). The CDR3 spells CASSLFGTGVLKLFF. As DNA, the CDR3 is TGTGCCAGCAGTTTGTTCGGGACAGGGGTGTTGAAACTGTTTTTT.

J is TRBJ1-3 and V is TRBV19, with D uncertain. V dropped 7 bases and J dropped 0 bases, with 22 bases sitting between them. The CDR3 totals 18 residues. CDR1 and CDR2 (germline): LNHDA, SQIVND (reference sequence). As DNA, the CDR3 is TGTGCCAGTAATTCGCCAGGCCGTTCGGGTTCCTCTGGAAACACCATATATTTT. Translation gives CASNSPGRSGSSGNTIYF.

V usage is TRBV2 and J usage is TRBJ2-2, with D unresolved. This CDR3 spans 15 amino acids. The V gene lost 4 bases and the J gene lost 2 bases, with 11 bases spanning the gap. CDR1 and CDR2 (germline): SNHLY, FYNNEI. CDR3 amino acids: CASSASTQNTGELFF. The CDR3 DNA follows: TGTGCCAGCAGTGCAAGCACTCAAAACACCGGGGAGCTGTTTTTT.

The chain combines TRBV19 with TRBJ1-1; D possibly corresponds to TRBD1 (5 bases). This CDR3 has 12 amino acids. Germline loops: CDR1 LNHDA, CDR2 SQIVND (reference sequence). Trimming cost V 5 bases and J 11 bases, with 15 bases left between them. The CDR3 bases are TGTGCCAGTAGTGCTACGCAAGGGACGGCTTTCTTT. Translated: CASSATQGTAFF. The full variable domain, in which reference TRBV19 and TRBJ1-1 provide the parts outside the CDR3, is DGGITQSPKYLFRKEGQNVTLSCEQNLNHDAMYWYRQDPGQGLRLIYYSQIVNDFQKGDIAEGYSVSREKKESFPLTVTSAQKNPTAFYLCASSATQGTAFFGQGTRLTVV.

V gene TRBV29-1 combines with J gene TRBJ1-5; D call uncertain. CDR3 length: 15 residues. The germline gives CDR1 SQVTM, CDR2 ANQGSEA. Trimming left V 6 bases short and J 4 bases short, with 19 bases between. The CDR3 nucleotides read TGCAGCGTAGCTGACGGTTTTCTCGGGAATCAGCCCCAGCATTTT. Protein product: CSVADGFLGNQPQHF. Using reference TRBV29-1 and TRBJ1-5 for the parts outside the CDR3, the full variable domain is SAVISQKPSRDICQRGTSLTIQCQVDSQVTMMFWYRQQPGQSLTLIATANQGSEATYESGFVIDKFPISRPNLTFSTLTVSNMSPEDSSIYLCSVADGFLGNQPQHFGDGTRLSIL.

The chain employs TRBV20-1 and TRBJ1-5, with D uncertain. V lost 3 bases, J lost 7 bases, and 13 bases lay in between. The CDR3 extends over 13 amino acids. Per germline, CDR1 DFQATT and CDR2 SNEGSKA (reference sequence). CDR3 loop: CSASLDDRQPQHF. CDR3 DNA: TGCAGTGCTAGTTTGGACGATAGGCAGCCCCAGCATTTT.

The chain combines TRBV19 with TRBJ2-2, with 8 nucleotides matching TRBD2. Looked up from germline, CDR1 is LNHDA and CDR2 is SQIVND (reference sequence). J lost 5 bases, V lost 4 bases, and 6 bases had no gene match. The CDR3 is made up of 15 amino acids. The CDR3 protein is CASSTSSGFTGELFF. The CDR3 DNA is TGTGCCAGTAGTACGTCTAGCGGGTTTACCGGGGAGCTGTTTTTT.

The rearrangement uses TRBV19 and TRBJ2-2; tentative D call: TRBD2 (5 bases). CDR3 length: 14 residues. Germline CDR1 and CDR2: LNHDA and SQIVND (reference sequence). Trimming shortened V by 5 bases and J by 6 bases, and 13 bases separated the two germline ends. CDR3 DNA sequence: TGTGCCAGTAGTTTAAATCAGAGGGCCGGGGAGCTGTTTTTT. This codes for CASSLNQRAGELFF.

The chain couples TRBV5-1 to TRBJ2-2, with D possibly being TRBD2 (6 bases). V was shortened by 1 base and J by 1 base, with 11 bases between the two germline ends. CDR3 length: 16 residues. Per the germline V gene, CDR1 is SGHRS and CDR2 is YFSETQ. CDR3 region: CASSLFGGMNTGELFF. The CDR3 DNA sequence: TGCGCCAGCAGCTTGTTTGGGGGGATGAACACCGGGGAGCTGTTTTTT.

The rearrangement uses TRBV7-3 and TRBJ2-5; 7 nucleotides line up with TRBD1. The junction had 3 bases not matched to a gene; V was cut back by 1 base and J by 4 bases. This CDR3 has 14 residues. Germline lookup yields CDR1 SGHTA and CDR2 FQGTGA. This chain's CDR3 is CASSLRGGGETQYF. The CDR3 DNA reads as TGTGCCAGCAGCTTAAGAGGGGGCGGAGAGACCCAGTACTTC.

The chain joins TRBV7-8 to TRBJ1-2; D call uncertain. The germline CDR1 and CDR2 sequences are SGHVS and FQNEAQ. There are 13 residues in the CDR3. Between the trimmed V and J ends, which lost 5 bases and 5 bases, there was a span of 12 bases. CDR3 loop: CASSREAGYGYTF. CDR3 DNA sequence: TGTGCCAGCAGCCGCGAGGCGGGGTATGGCTACACCTTC.

The V call is TRBV7-2, the J call TRBJ2-7; D tentatively reads TRBD1 or TRBD2 (5 bases each). The CDR3 loop spans 14 amino acids. Trimming cost V 5 bases and J 5 bases, with 16 bases left between them. From germline, CDR1 is SGHTA and CDR2 FQGNSA. The CDR3 sequence is CASSTSRDGDEQYF. CDR3 in DNA: TGTGCCAGCAGCACGTCCCGGGACGGTGACGAGCAGTACTTC.

This chain joins TRBV7-2 and TRBJ1-6; D call uncertain. Germline CDR1 is SGHTA and CDR2 is FQGNSA. CDR3 length: 15 residues. V lost 5 bases and J lost 2, with 10 bases in between. CDR3 sequence: CASSAQSTYNSPLHF. DNA of the CDR3: TGTGCCAGCAGCGCACAGAGCACCTATAATTCACCCCTCCACTTT.

This clone was detected a few times. In nucleotides, the CDR3 is TGTGCCAGCAGCTTGGGCCACCGGGACAGGGGGCGACAAGCTTTCTTT. It yields the protein CASSLGHRDRGRQAFF. The chain couples TRBV5-5 to TRBJ1-1, with 12 positions matching TRBD1. With V trimmed by 0 bases and J by 9 bases, 9 bases remained unmatched. The CDR3 extends over 16 amino acids. The germline V gene encodes CDR1 SGHKS and CDR2 YYEKEE (reference sequence).

The rearrangement uses TRBV6-1 and TRBJ2-7; 8 bases line up with TRBD2. In germline, CDR1 is MNHNS, CDR2 SASEGT. The CDR3 spans 16 residues. Losses at the gene ends were 3 bases for V and 7 bases for J; bases not matched to a gene: 14. The CDR3 sequence: CASSEIAAGGSREQYF. The CDR3 DNA reads as TGTGCCAGCAGTGAGATCGCGGCGGGAGGCTCAAGGGAGCAGTACTTC.